This T cell receptor (beta chain) was sequenced in a study of T cell responses to AZD1222 COVID-19 vaccine. Findings and caveats of the study: Reportedly, nearly half the spike-specific TCRs target unmutated variant regions.

The table came from immunoSEQ multiplex PCR; TCRdb's copy has only in-frame clones and leaves some out. The sample records more than 150,000 clones, roughly 94% being singletons. V lost 5 bases, J lost 5 bases, and 15 bases lay in between. Germline CDR1 SEHNR, CDR2 FQNEAQ (reference sequence). The CDR3 totals 14 residues. This clone was observed a single time. What it recognizes is unknown. The source of this sequence is an adult in good health. The chain joins TRBV7-9 to TRBJ2-5, with D possibly matching TRBD2 (5 bases). The input for sequencing was peripheral blood, taken on day 0 of AZD1222 vaccination. The CDR3 DNA follows: TGTGCCAGCAGCCCCTCGACCCCGGGGGAGACCCAGTACTTC. Translated: CASSPSTPGETQYF. The variable domain in full, completed from reference TRBV7-9 and TRBJ2-5, reads DTGVSQNPRHKITKRGQNVTFRCDPISEHNRLYWYRQTLGQGPEFLTYFQNEAQLEKSRLLSDRFSAERPKGSFSTLEIQRTEQGDSAMYLCASSPSTPGETQYFGPGTRLLVL.